These 5 T cell receptor beta chains came from one sample sequenced in a study of shared clonotypes between healthy human individuals (TCRdb year 2020). Receptor amplification or capture employed the immunoSEQ multiplex PCR assay. TCRdb's version of the immuneACCESS table is confined to in-frame rearrangements and falls short of the full clone set. An unresolved V gene accounts for under half of the shortfall where checked; the remainder is of unknown origin. The sample has about half a million clones on record, 79% of them singletons. Clones ranked in the top ten supply approximately 12% of the sample. Sequencing input: PBMCs. The receptors were sampled from a woman between 35 and 50 years old in good health. Some clones in this sample may be carry-over from other donors' samples.

This chain connects TRBV7-2 to TRBJ2-1; D is unclear. CDR1 and CDR2 (germline): SGHTA, FQGNSA. This CDR3 contains 16 residues. Deletions cut 2 bases from V and 2 bases from J, with 13 bases between. CDR3 region: CASSLLVGLTYNEQFF. The CDR3 DNA reads TGTGCCAGCAGCTTACTGGTGGGGTTAACCTACAATGAGCAGTTCTTC.

V gene TRBV29-1 combines with J gene TRBJ2-3, with D maybe TRBD1 (5 bases). The length of the CDR3 is 12 residues. Per germline, CDR1 SQVTM and CDR2 ANQGSEA. The ends were cut back, 7 bases at V and 2 bases at J, with 10 bases in the middle. The CDR3 spells CSAGHFTDTQYF. The CDR3 DNA reads TGCAGCGCCGGACATTTCACAGATACGCAGTATTTT.

Concerning this clone: One base away lies a much larger clone, so this may be a sequencing read error. In the same sample, other DNA sequences code for this CDR3. The chain employs TRBV30 and TRBJ1-2; weak D call: TRBD1 (5 bases). This CDR3 spans 13 amino acids. Germline V gene lookup returns CDR1 GTSNPN and CDR2 SVGIG (reference sequence). The CDR3 DNA reads TGTGCCTGGAGTGTAATAGGGACGCAAGGCTACACCTTT. This sequence encodes CAWSVIGTQGYTF.

The chain combines TRBV30 with TRBJ1-6; TRBD1 agrees at 9 bases. Germline CDR1 reads GTSNPN; CDR2 reads SVGIG (reference sequence). CDR3 length equals 13 residues. Trimming cost V 1 base and J 8 bases; bases outside gene matches: 0. The CDR3 loop is CAWSGTGDSPLHF. CDR3 coding DNA: TGTGCCTGGAGTGGGACAGGGGATTCACCCCTCCACTTT. The full variable domain, rest sourced from reference TRBV30 and TRBJ1-6, is SQTIHQWPATLVQPVGSPLSLECTVEGTSNPNLYWYRQAAGRGLQLLFYSVGIGQISSEVPQNLSASRPQDRQFILSSKKLLLSDSGFYLCAWSGTGDSPLHFGNGTRLTVT.

The chain combines TRBV28 with TRBJ1-5; no firm D call. Per the germline V gene, CDR1 is MDHEN and CDR2 is SYDVKM. Trimming shortened V by 9 bases and J by 0 bases, and 6 bases separated the two germline ends. This CDR3 has 12 residues. The CDR3 DNA reads as TGTGCCAGTGGGCATAGCAATCAGCCCCAGCATTTT. Protein product: CASGHSNQPQHF.